Listed here are 23 T cell receptor beta chains from one sample, sequenced in a study of T cell responses to AZD1222 COVID-19 vaccine. Generated by immunoSEQ multiplex PCR, the TCRdb table keeps only in-frame clones and is missing some. This table holds around 80,000 clones, approximately 90% found once. Sample: peripheral blood, taken 28 days after the second AZD1222 dose. These receptors were collected from an adult who received the AZD1222 COVID-19 vaccine.

Remarks on this clone: Other DNA variants within this sample encode the same CDR3. The J gene is TRBJ2-1, the V gene TRBV5-1, with D perhaps TRBD1 (5 bases). V lost 2 bases and J 4 bases, leaving 10 bases between the germline ends. Germline V gene lookup returns CDR1 SGHRS and CDR2 YFSETQ. The CDR3 consists of 14 residues. CDR3 coding DNA: TGCGCCAGCAGCTTAGAAGGACAATACAATGAGCAGTTCTTC. It codes for CASSLEGQYNEQFF.

This clone was seen only once. The rearrangement uses TRBV6-5 and TRBJ1-2; 8 positions agree with TRBD1. Germline CDR1 is MNHEY and CDR2 is SVGAGI. V lost 10 bases and J lost 5; bases outside the gene matches: 9. The CDR3 runs to 13 residues. The chain's CDR3 is CATHTGTGYGYTF. Written as DNA, the CDR3 is TGTGCCACTCATACCGGGACAGGTTATGGCTACACCTTC.

The chain uses TRBV27 and TRBJ2-3; D is uncertain. Trimming stripped 5 bases from V and 8 bases from J, with 17 bases between. The CDR3 spans 14 residues. Per germline, CDR1 MNHEY and CDR2 SMNVEV (reference sequence). CDR3 sequence: CASSLSTILPTQYF. CDR3 in DNA: TGTGCCAGCAGTCTAAGCACTATCCTCCCTACGCAGTATTTT.

J is TRBJ2-1 and V is TRBV7-9; D possibly corresponds to TRBD2 (6 bases). Deletions cut 3 bases from V and 0 bases from J, with 21 bases between. The CDR3 covers 19 residues. Per germline, CDR1 SEHNR and CDR2 FQNEAQ (reference sequence). CDR3 DNA sequence: TGTGCCAGCAGCTTTCCTCTAGCGAACCCAGTTGCCTCCTACAATGAGCAGTTCTTC. Its protein is CASSFPLANPVASYNEQFF. The entire variable domain, with the rest obtained from reference TRBV7-9 and TRBJ2-1, is as follows: DTGVSQNPRHKITKRGQNVTFRCDPISEHNRLYWYRQTLGQGPEFLTYFQNEAQLEKSRLLSDRFSAERPKGSFSTLEIQRTEQGDSAMYLCASSFPLANPVASYNEQFFGPGTRLTVL.

The chain joins TRBV28 to TRBJ1-2; TRBD1 matches at 7 bases. Germline V gene lookup returns CDR1 MDHEN and CDR2 SYDVKM. The V and J ends lost 8 bases and 3 bases, in that order; junction bases with no gene match: 15. This CDR3 is 16 amino acids long. The CDR3 nucleotides are TGTGCCAGCCGCGGTACAGCTGGGACAGCCTACTATGGCTACACCTTC. Translated: CASRGTAGTAYYGYTF.

This sequence joins TRBV23-1 and TRBJ1-2; 10 bases are shared with TRBD1. TRBV23-1 is assigned to the ORF class and has an uncertain function. The V gene end was trimmed by 7 bases and the J gene end by 4 bases; junction bases not matched to a gene: 12. The length of the CDR3 is 16 residues. CDR3 nucleotides: TGCGCCAGCATTCCTCCGGGACAGGGGAACCCCTATGGCTACACCTTC. It is translated as CASIPPGQGNPYGYTF.

This chain connects TRBV11-2 to TRBJ1-3; D not resolved. Trimming shortened V by 3 bases and J by 0 bases, and 6 bases separated the two germline ends. From germline, CDR1 is SGHAT and CDR2 FQNNGV. The CDR3 is 14 amino acids. As DNA, the CDR3 is TGTGCCAGCAGCTTTCAGGCCTCTGGAAACACCATATATTTT. This gives the protein CASSFQASGNTIYF.

This sequence joins TRBV2 and TRBJ2-3; TRBD1 or TRBD2 may be the D gene (5 bases each). Trimming took off 7 bases at V and 6 bases at J, with 26 bases between the two ends. The germline gives CDR1 SNHLY, CDR2 FYNNEI. The CDR3 covers 17 residues. CDR3 DNA: TGTGCCAGCACCGAACCGAGGGGCCTTTCGGCGGAGGATACGCAGTATTTT. Protein sequence: CASTEPRGLSAEDTQYF.

CDR3 DNA: TGTGCCAGCTCCACAGGGACTACCGTTACGCAGCAGTACTTC. This encodes CASSTGTTVTQQYF. The chain joins TRBV18 to TRBJ2-7; D is possibly TRBD2 (7 bases). Trimming took 6 bases from V and 8 from J, leaving 20 bases between them. Germline V lookup: CDR1 KGHSH, CDR2 LQKENI. There are 14 residues in the CDR3.

The gene calls are TRBV28 and TRBJ1-2, with 8 bases matching TRBD1. Germline loops: CDR1 MDHEN, CDR2 SYDVKM. V gave up 4 bases and J gave up 8 bases; unmatched junction bases: 6. The CDR3 runs 13 residues. The DNA for the CDR3 is TGTGCCAGCAGTTCGAGCAGGGGGCGCGGCTACACCTTC. Encoded protein: CASSSSRGRGYTF.

The rearrangement joins TRBV3-1 (or the pseudogene TRBV3-2) to TRBJ1-4; no clear D gene. The V gene lost 2 bases and the J gene lost 0 bases, with 7 bases spanning the gap. The CDR3 is 15 amino acids. Germline V gene lookup returns CDR1 LGHDT and CDR2 YNNKEL (reference sequence). CDR3 region: CASSQFRSTNEKLFF. The CDR3, as DNA: TGTGCCAGCAGCCAATTCAGATCAACTAATGAAAAACTGTTTTTT.

The V call is TRBV11-2, the J call TRBJ2-1; TRBD2 is a possible D gene (6 bases). Germline CDR1 SGHAT, CDR2 FQNNGV. This CDR3 contains 15 residues. Trimming stripped 3 bases from V and 10 bases from J, with 19 bases between. CDR3 sequence: CASSFSSASRVEQFF. For the CDR3, the DNA is TGTGCCAGCAGCTTTTCTAGCGCCTCAAGAGTGGAGCAGTTCTTC.

The V and J genes are TRBV7-2 and TRBJ2-1; no clear D. The germline V and J ends were trimmed by 1 base and 8 bases, with 12 bases remaining between them. The CDR3 spans 14 residues. Germline-derived CDR1 and CDR2 are SGHTA and FQGNSA. CDR3 sequence reads: CASSLVKAADEQFF. CDR3 DNA sequence: TGTGCCAGCAGCTTAGTCAAGGCAGCAGATGAGCAGTTCTTC.

The genes are TRBV6-6 and TRBJ1-5; TRBD1 matches 11 bases. The CDR3 runs to 15 residues. Losses at the gene ends were 6 bases for V and 10 bases for J; bases not matched to a gene: 11. Per the germline V gene, CDR1 is MNHNY and CDR2 is SVGAGI (reference sequence). CDR3 nucleotides: TGTGCCAGCAGGCCCGGGACAGGGGGATCTAAACCCCAGCATTTT. Its protein is CASRPGTGGSKPQHF.

V usage is TRBV4-3 and J usage is TRBJ1-6, with a weak D call TRBD1 (6 bases). V was pared by 1 base and J by 7 bases, with 14 bases between. Germline CDR1 and CDR2: LGHNA and YSLEER. The length of the CDR3 is 16 residues. The CDR3 DNA sequence: TGCGCCAGCAGCCAAGGGGGAACAGGGTACAATTCACCCCTCCACTTT. It codes for CASSQGGTGYNSPLHF.

The V call is TRBV12-3 or TRBV12-4, the J call TRBJ2-7; D is ambiguous. The CDR3 contains 12 residues. With 1 base removed from V and 5 bases from J, the gap between germline ends came to 6 bases. The DNA of the CDR3 is TGTGCCAGCAGTTTAGTGTTGGACGAGCAGTACTTC. It yields the protein CASSLVLDEQYF.

The chain recombines TRBV18 with TRBJ2-2; 8 nucleotides align to TRBD1. The CDR3 length is 14 residues. J lost 4 bases, V lost 3 bases, and 1 base had no gene match. Germline-derived CDR1 and CDR2 are KGHSH and LQKENI. CDR3 residues: CASSPTGVTGELFF. The CDR3, as DNA: TGTGCCAGCTCACCGACAGGGGTCACCGGGGAGCTGTTTTTT.

This chain links TRBV6-6 with TRBJ1-4; TRBD1 agrees at 7 bases. Germline V lookup: CDR1 MNHNY, CDR2 SVGAGI (reference sequence). The CDR3 sequence is 16 residues long. V shed 3 bases and J 4 bases; nucleotides not matched to a gene: 8. CDR3 sequence: CASSYAGGRGNEKLFF. CDR3 nucleotide sequence: TGTGCCAGCAGTTATGCAGGGGGTAGGGGTAATGAAAAACTGTTTTTT.

The V and J genes are TRBV27 and TRBJ1-6; tentatively, D is TRBD1 (5 bases). The CDR3 extends over 15 amino acids. CDR1 and CDR2 from the germline V gene are MNHEY and SMNVEV (reference sequence). V was shortened by 6 bases and J by 0 bases, with 9 bases between the two germline ends. Written as DNA, the CDR3 is TGTGCCAGCAGGGGGCTAGTCTCCTATAATTCACCCCTCCACTTT. Amino acids: CASRGLVSYNSPLHF.

The rearrangement joins TRBV2 to TRBJ1-4; D remains ambiguous. V was cut by 4 bases and J by 7 bases, with 13 bases left in between. The CDR3 covers 14 residues. Per the germline V gene, CDR1 is SNHLY and CDR2 is FYNNEI. CDR3: CASSVEGVSEKLFF. CDR3 bases: TGTGCCAGCAGTGTAGAGGGAGTAAGTGAAAAACTGTTTTTT. Complete variable domain (other parts from reference TRBV2 and TRBJ1-4): EPEVTQTPSHQVTQMGQEVILRCVPISNHLYFYWYRQILGQKVEFLVSFYNNEISEKSEIFDDQFSVERPDGSNFTLKIRSTKLEDSAMYFCASSVEGVSEKLFFGSGTQLSVL.

This sequence joins TRBV6-2 or TRBV6-3 and TRBJ2-1; tentative D call: TRBD2 (6 bases). V was shortened by 5 bases and J by 1 base, with 12 bases between the two germline ends. The CDR3 is made up of 15 amino acids. CDR1 MNHEY and CDR2 SVGEGT come from the germline V gene. CDR3 protein: CASSPAGPSYNEQFF. The CDR3 DNA sequence: TGTGCCAGCAGTCCAGCGGGCCCGTCCTACAATGAGCAGTTCTTC.

The V and J genes are TRBV3-1 (or the pseudogene TRBV3-2) and TRBJ2-3; no clear D. CDR1 is LGHDT, CDR2 YNNKEL, per germline (reference sequence). V lost 1 base, J lost 6 bases, and 14 bases lay in between. The CDR3 runs 15 residues. Here the CDR3 DNA reads TGTGCCAGCAGCCAAGGATTATCAAGCTGGGATACGCAGTATTTT. Translating it yields CASSQGLSSWDTQYF.

The chain carries TRBV27 and TRBJ1-1; D is undetermined. Germline V gene data show CDR1 as MNHEY and CDR2 as SMNVEV (reference sequence). V was pared by 5 bases and J by 1 base, with 2 bases between. The CDR3 has 11 residues. The chain's CDR3 is CASSKNTEAFF. As DNA, the CDR3 is TGTGCCAGCAGTAAGAACACTGAAGCTTTCTTT.